The 26 T cell receptor beta chains below were found in one sample sequenced in a study of T cells expressing NK-cell markers. TCRdb re-called the 5' RACE reads and gives one entry per CDR3 protein, without DNA. Its table records approximately 420,000 distinct CDR3 sequences. Input material: blood T cells: a sorted CD56 or NKG2C T cell subset, CD4+ or CD8+ T cells, or bulk PBMC T cells (not recorded which). Receptors originate from a woman aged 45-59 years in good health.

The chain links TRBV3-1 to TRBJ2-1; TCRdb proposes TRBD2, but this gene call is untestable without DNA. The CDR3 runs to 18 residues. The germline V gene has CDR1 LGHDT and CDR2 YNNKEL (reference sequence). The CDR3: CASSPYTPSGAAYNEQFF.

V is TRBV10-2 and J is TRBJ1-1; there is no DNA to check the TCRdb D call of TRBD1. The germline V gene encodes CDR1 WSHSY and CDR2 SAAADI. The CDR3 is 15 amino acids. The chain's CDR3 is CASGQDKKKRTEAFF.

This chain joins TRBV5-5 and TRBJ2-5; TCRdb reports TRBD2, a call that lacks DNA to check it against. The CDR3 has 16 residues. Looked up from germline, CDR1 is SGHKS and CDR2 is YYEKEE (reference sequence). CDR3 loop: CASSRTSGRARETQYF.

This chain connects TRBV5-1 to TRBJ2-2; the D call of TRBD2 rests on TCRdb alone, since no DNA is present to check it. There are 17 residues in the CDR3. CDR1 is SGHRS, CDR2 YFSETQ, per germline. The CDR3 spells CASSQGVLAENTGELFF.

The gene calls are TRBV3-1 and TRBJ2-6; TCRdb reports TRBD2, a call that lacks DNA to check it against. CDR3 size: 16 residues. CDR1 is LGHDT and CDR2 is YNNKEL in the germline V gene (reference sequence). CDR3 protein: CASKGGSQAGANVLTF.

The V call is TRBV7-8, the J call TRBJ1-1. This CDR3 region has 17 residues. Germline V gene data show CDR1 as SGHVS and CDR2 as FQNEAQ. CDR3: CASSLVQFLRQNTEAFF.

The gene calls are TRBV5-1 and TRBJ2-1; TCRdb selects TRBD2, and the lack of DNA leaves this call unchecked. The CDR3 covers 18 residues. Germline V gene lookup returns CDR1 SGHRS and CDR2 YFSETQ. CDR3 sequence reads: CASSRLRGSGRAGDEQFF.

The chain couples TRBV24-1 to TRBJ2-1; TCRdb outputs TRBD2, but without DNA this stays unchecked. This CDR3 is built from 16 residues. Germline CDR1 and CDR2: KGHDR and SFDVKD. The chain's CDR3 is CATSRPSFATVNEQFF.

V usage is TRBV5-5 and J usage is TRBJ1-1; TCRdb outputs TRBD1, but without DNA this stays unchecked. Germline V gene sequence: CDR1 SGHKS, CDR2 YYEKEE (reference sequence). CDR3 length: 15 amino acids. CDR3 sequence reads: CASSTLTGPNTEAFF.

V usage is TRBV6-5 and J usage is TRBJ2-3. The CDR3 covers 11 residues. The germline V gene has CDR1 MNHEY and CDR2 SVGAGI. CDR3 region: CASRLQDTQYF.

The CDR3: CASSSGSLRYNEQFF. This chain joins TRBV12-3 or TRBV12-4 and TRBJ2-1; TCRdb calls TRBD2, which cannot be checked without DNA. The CDR3 is made up of 15 amino acids.

The chain links TRBV2 to TRBJ2-1. This CDR3 contains 12 residues. Germline CDR1 is SNHLY and CDR2 is FYNNEI. The CDR3: CASSEIQNEQFF.

The CDR3 region is CASSGTSFSNEQFF. This sequence joins TRBV9 and TRBJ2-1; no DNA is available, so the TRBD2 call from TCRdb remains unchecked. From germline, CDR1 is SGDLS and CDR2 YYNGEE. This CDR3 is 14 amino acids long.

CDR3 region: CASSLQGGRKSYNEQFF. This chain uses TRBV7-2 with TRBJ2-1; there is no DNA to check the TCRdb D call of TRBD2. Germline loops: CDR1 SGHTA, CDR2 FQGNSA. The CDR3 extends over 17 amino acids.

The chain couples TRBV20-1 to TRBJ2-2; lacking DNA, the TRBD2 call made by TCRdb goes unchecked. Germline V gives CDR1 DFQATT, CDR2 SNEGSKA (reference sequence). CDR3 length: 14 residues. CDR3 sequence reads: CSVLAGGPVGELFF.

The chain recombines TRBV6-2 or TRBV6-3 with TRBJ2-7; the D gene TCRdb calls, TRBD1, cannot be checked with no DNA. There are 19 residues in the CDR3. The germline V gene has CDR1 MNHEY and CDR2 SVGEGT. This CDR3 is CASSRRGPIQGASSYEQYF.

The J gene is TRBJ2-3, the V gene TRBV6-1; absent DNA, TCRdb's TRBD1 call cannot be checked. Germline CDR1 reads MNHNS; CDR2 reads SASEGT. The length of the CDR3 is 11 residues. The CDR3 is CASRSPDTQYF.

The rearrangement joins TRBV12-3 or TRBV12-4 to TRBJ1-4; without DNA, the TCRdb call of TRBD1 cannot be checked. The CDR3 contains 15 residues. CDR3 region: CASRRSGGSGEKLFF.

This chain uses TRBV5-5 with TRBJ2-7. Germline assignment: CDR1 SGHKS and CDR2 YYEKEE (reference sequence). The CDR3 is 13 residues long. CDR3 protein: CASSNWPAYEQYF.

The rearrangement uses TRBV6-6 and TRBJ1-5; TCRdb names TRBD1, which stays unverified in the absence of DNA. Per germline, CDR1 MNHNY and CDR2 SVGAGI (reference sequence). There are 14 residues in the CDR3. CDR3: CASSHGGRNQPQHF.

The J gene is TRBJ2-3, the V gene TRBV5-1. CDR3 size: 12 residues. CDR1 and CDR2 from the germline V gene are SGHRS and YFSETQ. The CDR3 spells CASSLSLGMQYF.

This chain's CDR3 is CASSPGAQRGNIQYF. J is TRBJ2-4 and V is TRBV27; TCRdb designates TRBD2, a call that cannot be tested without DNA. The germline CDR1 and CDR2 sequences are MNHEY and SMNVEV (reference sequence). This CDR3 region has 15 residues.

Measured by frequency, this clonotype is medium-sized. This chain uses TRBV12-3 or TRBV12-4 with TRBJ2-2; TCRdb gives TRBD2 as the D gene, but with no DNA this cannot be confirmed. The CDR3 extends over 16 amino acids. The chain's CDR3 is CASSSLSGANTGELFF.

The chain combines TRBV24-1 with TRBJ2-4; TCRdb outputs TRBD2, but without DNA this stays unchecked. The CDR3 is 17 amino acids. Germline V gene lookup returns CDR1 KGHDR and CDR2 SFDVKD. CDR3 amino acids: CATSEPGLAGGANIQYF.

The V gene is TRBV30, the J gene TRBJ2-1; TCRdb reports TRBD2, a call that lacks DNA to check it against. Germline CDR1 GTSNPN, CDR2 SVGIG (reference sequence). This CDR3 has 14 residues. CDR3 residues: CAWKGGRSYNEQFF.

The CDR3: CASSAGTGRLKLFF. This chain joins TRBV6-1 and TRBJ1-4; TCRdb reports TRBD1, a call that lacks DNA to check it against. Germline-derived CDR1 and CDR2 are MNHNS and SASEGT. The CDR3 is made up of 14 amino acids.